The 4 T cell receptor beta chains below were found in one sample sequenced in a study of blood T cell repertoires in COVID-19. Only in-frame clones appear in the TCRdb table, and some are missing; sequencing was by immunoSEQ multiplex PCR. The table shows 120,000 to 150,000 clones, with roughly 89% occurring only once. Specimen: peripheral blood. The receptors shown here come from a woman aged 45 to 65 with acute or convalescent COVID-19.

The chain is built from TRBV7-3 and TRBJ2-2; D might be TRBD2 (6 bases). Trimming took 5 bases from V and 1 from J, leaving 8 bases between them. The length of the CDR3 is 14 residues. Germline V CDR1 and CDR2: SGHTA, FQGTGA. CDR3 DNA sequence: TGTGCCAGCAGCCGGGACTTGAACACCGGGGAGCTGTTTTTT. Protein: CASSRDLNTGELFF. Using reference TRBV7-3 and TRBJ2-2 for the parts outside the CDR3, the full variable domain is GAGVSQTPSNKVTEKGKYVELRCDPISGHTALYWYRQSLGQGPEFLIYFQGTGAADDSGLPNDRFFAVRPEGSVSTLKIQRTERGDSAVYLCASSRDLNTGELFFGEGSRLTVL.

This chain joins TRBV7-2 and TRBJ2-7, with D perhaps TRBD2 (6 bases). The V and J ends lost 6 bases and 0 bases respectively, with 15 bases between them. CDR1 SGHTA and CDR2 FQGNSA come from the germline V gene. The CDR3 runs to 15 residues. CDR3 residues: CASSQSQRASYEQYF. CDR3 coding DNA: TGTGCCAGCAGTCAGAGCCAGCGGGCCTCCTACGAGCAGTACTTC.

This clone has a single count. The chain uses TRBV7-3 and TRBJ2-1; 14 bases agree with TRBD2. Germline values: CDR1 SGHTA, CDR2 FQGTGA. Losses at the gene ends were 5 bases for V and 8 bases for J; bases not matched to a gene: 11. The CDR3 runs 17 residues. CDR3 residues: CASSGGLAGVTLDEQFF. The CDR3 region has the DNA TGTGCCAGCAGCGGGGGACTAGCGGGAGTCACTTTAGATGAGCAGTTCTTC.

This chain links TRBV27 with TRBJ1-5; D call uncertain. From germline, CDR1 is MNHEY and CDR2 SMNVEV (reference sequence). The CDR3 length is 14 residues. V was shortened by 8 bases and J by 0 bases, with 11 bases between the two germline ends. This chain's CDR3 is CASSPDYSNQPQHF. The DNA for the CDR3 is TGTGCCAGCTCGCCGGACTATAGCAATCAGCCCCAGCATTTT.